The clone carrying this T cell receptor (beta chain) was seen many times. The data belong to a study of breast tumors, draining lymph nodes, adjacent tissues. Germline CDR1 and CDR2: SGHVS and FNYEAQ. CDR3 length: 15 residues. J gave up 4 bases and V 5 bases, and 5 bases lay outside the gene matches. TCRdb used MiXCR to reprocess the multiplex PCR reads, holding one entry per CDR3 protein. The sample has approximately 280,000 distinct CDR3 sequences; more than 30% are singletons. Axillary draining lymph nodes of breast cancer patients supplied the node samples. The sequencing input was axillary lymph node tissue. The sequence was collected from a female donor with breast cancer. Some clones in this sample may be carry-over from other donors' samples. The V and J genes are TRBV7-6 and TRBJ2-5; 12 bases fit TRBD2. The CDR3 protein is CASSTLAGGRETQYF. CDR3 bases: TGTGCCAGCAGCACACTAGCGGGAGGTCGAGAGACCCAGTACTTC.